Below are 24 T cell receptor beta chains sequenced from a single sample in a study of breast tumors, draining lymph nodes, adjacent tissues. One entry per CDR3 protein, called by TCRdb with MiXCR from the multiplex PCR reads. The data show 25,000 to 40,000 distinct CDR3 sequences, approximately 63% seen once. The sequenced sample was breast tumor tissue. The receptor source for this set is a female donor with breast cancer. Some clones in this sample may be carry-over from other donors' samples.

The V and J genes are TRBV2 and TRBJ1-2; D gene uncertain. This CDR3 has 11 amino acids. The germline V and J ends were trimmed by 3 bases and 5 bases, with 4 bases remaining between them. Germline CDR1 SNHLY, CDR2 FYNNEI. The CDR3 here is CASSDSYGYTF. CDR3 nucleotides: TGTGCCAGCAGTGACAGTTATGGCTACACCTTC.

This clonotype has at least ten counts. The chain couples TRBV11-2 to TRBJ2-6; D is uncertain. The CDR3 consists of 15 residues. V was cut by 3 bases and J by 0 bases, with 6 bases left in between. From germline, CDR1 is SGHAT and CDR2 FQNNGV. CDR3 region: CASSFGISGANVLTF. CDR3 DNA: TGTGCCAGCAGCTTTGGGATCTCTGGGGCCAACGTCCTGACTTTC.

This chain uses TRBV5-1 with TRBJ2-7; D remains ambiguous. The CDR3 has 12 amino acids. With 0 bases removed from V and 7 bases from J, the gap between germline ends came to 8 bases. Germline loops: CDR1 SGHRS, CDR2 YFSETQ. The CDR3: CASSLGGREQYF. The CDR3 bases are TGCGCCAGCAGCTTGGGAGGAAGGGAGCAGTACTTC.

This clonotype was seen a handful of times. The J gene is TRBJ1-1, the V gene TRBV6-2 or TRBV6-3, with D possibly matching TRBD1 (6 bases). The CDR3 spans 16 residues. Per germline, CDR1 MNHEY and CDR2 SVGEGT. V shed 6 bases and J shed 4 bases, with 21 bases lying between them. The CDR3 DNA is TGTGCCAGCAGCTCGGGACAAACCCTCCGAGGCACTGAAGCTTTCTTT. Translation: CASSSGQTLRGTEAFF.

By its share, this clonotype is medium-sized. The rearrangement links TRBV2 to TRBJ2-7; tentative D call: TRBD2 (6 bases). The CDR3 has 11 residues. V lost 11 bases and J 0 bases, leaving 8 bases between the germline ends. Germline V gene data show CDR1 as SNHLY and CDR2 as FYNNEI. The CDR3 DNA is TGTGCCGACGGGAGCTCCTACGAGCAGTACTTC. Translated, it gives CADGSSYEQYF.

The V call is TRBV7-6, the J call TRBJ2-5; 8 nucleotides match TRBD1. The CDR3 is made up of 16 amino acids. The trim removed 6 bases at V and 6 bases at J, leaving 15 bases unmatched. In germline, CDR1 is SGHVS, CDR2 FNYEAQ. The CDR3 DNA reads TGTGCCAGCAGTCATAATACAGGGGGAGCCCGTCAGACCCAGTACTTC. Amino acids: CASSHNTGGARQTQYF.

This rearrangement joins TRBV4-2 to TRBJ1-3; no reliable D call. CDR1 LGHNA and CDR2 YNFKEQ come from the germline V gene. With 4 bases removed from V and 0 bases from J, the gap between germline ends came to 13 bases. The length of the CDR3 is 16 residues. The CDR3 region is CASSPSLFTSGNTIYF. Written as DNA, the CDR3 is TGTGCCAGCAGCCCCAGTTTATTCACCTCTGGAAACACCATATATTTT.

The V call is TRBV7-9, the J call TRBJ2-7, with 9 bases lining up with TRBD2. J was trimmed by 0 bases and V by 5 bases; bases with no gene match: 2. This CDR3 has 14 amino acids. Germline-derived CDR1 and CDR2 are SEHNR and FQNEAQ (reference sequence). This CDR3 reads CASSEGLASYEQYF. CDR3 DNA: TGTGCCAGCAGCGAGGGACTAGCCTCCTACGAGCAGTACTTC.

The table lists this clonotype with many counts. The V gene is TRBV19, the J gene TRBJ1-5; D is unresolved. This CDR3 comprises 14 residues. Deletions cut 1 base from V and 5 bases from J, with 9 bases between. From germline, CDR1 is LNHDA and CDR2 SQIVND (reference sequence). The DNA for the CDR3 is TGTGCCAGTAGTATAGGAACCACGGATCAGCCCCAGCATTTT. Protein: CASSIGTTDQPQHF.

This clonotype was counted many times. The J gene is TRBJ1-5, the V gene TRBV4-3, with 10 bases identical to TRBD1. Germline V gene data show CDR1 as LGHNA and CDR2 as YSLEER. V lost 1 base, J lost 4 bases, and 16 bases stayed unmatched. This CDR3 region has 20 residues. CDR3 sequence reads: CASSQGTGTGDFGGNQPQHF. The CDR3 nucleotides are TGCGCCAGCAGCCAAGGCACCGGGACAGGGGATTTTGGGGGGAATCAGCCCCAGCATTTT.

CDR3 nucleotide sequence: TGTGCCACCAGCAGAGGCCGGACTAGCGGGACGAATGAGCAGTTCTTC. As protein: CATSRGRTSGTNEQFF. The rearrangement uses TRBV15 and TRBJ2-1, with 12 bases that match TRBD2. The germline CDR1 and CDR2 sequences are LNHNV and YYDKDF (reference sequence). CDR3 size: 16 residues. Trimming cost V 1 base and J 7 bases; bases outside gene matches: 5.

This clonotype was detected ten times or more. The CDR3 coding sequence is TGTGCCAGCAGTAAGACTAGCGGGACTGGACAAGAGACCCAGTACTTC. This encodes CASSKTSGTGQETQYF. The chain carries TRBV6-2 or TRBV6-3 and TRBJ2-5, with 11 bases that match TRBD2. The V segment lost 5 bases and the J segment 2 bases; nucleotides outside the gene matches: 7. The germline V gene encodes CDR1 MNHEY and CDR2 SVGEGT. The CDR3 covers 16 residues.

The count of this clonotype is one. This chain joins TRBV9 and TRBJ1-6; the match to TRBD1 covers 9 bases. The germline CDR1 and CDR2 sequences are SGDLS and YYNGEE. V trimming: 3 bases; J trimming: 10 bases; junction bases outside the gene matches: 8. The CDR3 contains 15 residues. The CDR3 DNA reads as TGTGCCAGCAGCGCCTCCGGGACAGGGCACTCACCCCTCCACTTT. Residues: CASSASGTGHSPLHF.

In its sample, this clonotype was seen once. The chain couples TRBV7-3 to TRBJ1-4; D gene unclear. Per the germline V gene, CDR1 is SGHTA and CDR2 is FQGTGA. V lost 1 base to trimming and J lost 5 bases, with 5 bases between them. This CDR3 spans 13 amino acids. The CDR3 loop reads CASSLSRNEKLFF. Written as DNA, the CDR3 is TGTGCCAGCAGCTTAAGCAGGAATGAAAAACTGTTTTTT.

Remarks on this clonotype: Without the conserved terminal phenylalanine or tryptophan, this CDR3 likely stems from a read error. It is unclear where the CDR3 begins or ends on the DNA, so no DNA is shown, and the CDR3 is as TCRdb lists it. The rearrangement joins TRBV7-2 to TRBJ1-1; the DNA was not compared with TRBD1, the D call given in the table. Germline V gene data show CDR1 as SGHTA and CDR2 as FQGNSA. The CDR3 length is 13 residues, termini included. The CDR3 here is CASSIQGYTEALL.

V is TRBV7-8 and J is TRBJ2-7, with D tentatively TRBD2 (5 bases). V lost 3 bases and J 9 bases, leaving 15 bases between the germline ends. There are 13 residues in the CDR3. The V gene's germline CDR1 is SGHVS and CDR2 FQNEAQ. CDR3 region: CASSLDSERVQYF. In nucleotides, the CDR3 is TGTGCCAGCAGCTTGGATAGCGAGAGGGTGCAGTACTTC.

The rearrangement joins TRBV19 to TRBJ1-5; D is uncertain. V was shortened by 3 bases and J by 1 base, with 7 bases between the two germline ends. Germline assignment: CDR1 LNHDA and CDR2 SQIVND (reference sequence). There are 14 residues in the CDR3. The CDR3 region has the DNA TGTGCCAGTAGTATGCGGTCAAGCAATCAGCCCCAGCATTTT. As protein: CASSMRSSNQPQHF.

This clonotype was recorded many times. Being one base from a much bigger clone, this may be a read error. V and J are TRBV28 and TRBJ2-1; 8 positions match TRBD2. Germline V gives CDR1 MDHEN, CDR2 SYDVKM. V was pared by 2 bases and J by 7 bases, with 16 bases of the junction left unmatched. The CDR3 contains 18 residues. The CDR3 sequence: CASSLAAPQREKENEQFF. The CDR3, as DNA: TGTGCCAGCAGTTTAGCCGCCCCCCAGCGGGAGAAGGAGAATGAGCAGTTCTTC. Looking up the rest from reference TRBV28 and TRBJ2-1 gives the full variable domain: DVKVTQSSRYLVKRTGEKVFLECVQDMDHENMFWYRQDPGLGLRLIYFSYDVKMKEKGDIPEGYSVSREKKERFSLILESASTNQTSMYLCASSLAAPQREKENEQFFGPGTRLTVL.

A remark on this clonotype: The junction shows a germline mismatch at one end, possibly a read error. The chain's CDR3 is CASSLTSTGSGQEQCF. The CDR3 DNA reads as TGTGCCAGCAGCTTAACCAGCACAGGGTCGGGGCAAGAGCAGTGCTTC. V is TRBV7-2 and J is TRBJ2-7, with D possibly TRBD1 on 6 matching bases. This CDR3 has 16 residues. Per the germline V gene, CDR1 is SGHTA and CDR2 is FQGNSA. Together with reference TRBV7-2 and TRBJ2-7, the CDR3 gives the full variable domain: GAGVSQSPSNKVTEKGKDVELRCDPISGHTALYWYRQSLGQGLEFLIYFQGNSAPDKSGLPSDRFSAERTGGSVSTLTIQRTQQEDSAVYLCASSLTSTGSGQEQCFGPGTRLTVT.

This clonotype was seen a few times. V gene TRBV24-1 combines with J gene TRBJ2-3; 10 bases align to TRBD2. The germline CDR1 and CDR2 sequences are KGHDR and SFDVKD. J lost 5 bases, V lost 9 bases, and 7 bases had no gene match. The CDR3 extends over 14 amino acids. The CDR3, as DNA: TGTGCCACCTCTCTAGCGGGAGATGGAGATACGCAGTATTTT. It codes for CATSLAGDGDTQYF.

This clonotype has more than one count but fewer than ten. The chain uses TRBV25-1 and TRBJ1-6; TRBD1 matches 9 bases. Germline CDR1 is MGHDK and CDR2 is SYGVNS. V lost 5 bases and J lost 6; bases outside the gene matches: 2. This CDR3 region has 14 residues. This CDR3 is CASSLQGANSPLHF. In DNA, the CDR3 is TGTGCCAGCAGTCTACAGGGGGCTAATTCACCCCTCCACTTT.

This rearrangement joins TRBV2 to TRBJ2-2; 7 bases are a match to TRBD2. V shed 4 bases, J shed 3 bases, and the junction held 5 bases outside the gene matches. The CDR3 totals 15 residues. CDR1 and CDR2 from the germline V gene are SNHLY and FYNNEI. DNA for the CDR3: TGTGCCAGCAGTGTCGAGCGGGATCACACCGGGGAGCTGTTTTTT. This gives the protein CASSVERDHTGELFF.

The V call is TRBV2, the J call TRBJ2-1; 11 bases are a match to TRBD2. Germline CDR1 is SNHLY and CDR2 is FYNNEI. V lost 3 bases and J lost 6; bases outside the gene matches: 1. The CDR3 spans 14 residues. The CDR3 region is CASSDLAGGNEQFF. The CDR3 DNA sequence: TGTGCCAGCAGTGACCTAGCGGGGGGCAATGAGCAGTTCTTC.

The V gene is TRBV12-3 or TRBV12-4, the J gene TRBJ1-1; D is undetermined. Between the trimmed V and J ends, which lost 6 bases and 1 base, there was a span of 9 bases. There are 13 residues in the CDR3. The CDR3 sequence is CASSPTPNTEAFF. The CDR3 DNA reads as TGTGCCAGCAGCCCAACACCGAACACTGAAGCTTTCTTT.